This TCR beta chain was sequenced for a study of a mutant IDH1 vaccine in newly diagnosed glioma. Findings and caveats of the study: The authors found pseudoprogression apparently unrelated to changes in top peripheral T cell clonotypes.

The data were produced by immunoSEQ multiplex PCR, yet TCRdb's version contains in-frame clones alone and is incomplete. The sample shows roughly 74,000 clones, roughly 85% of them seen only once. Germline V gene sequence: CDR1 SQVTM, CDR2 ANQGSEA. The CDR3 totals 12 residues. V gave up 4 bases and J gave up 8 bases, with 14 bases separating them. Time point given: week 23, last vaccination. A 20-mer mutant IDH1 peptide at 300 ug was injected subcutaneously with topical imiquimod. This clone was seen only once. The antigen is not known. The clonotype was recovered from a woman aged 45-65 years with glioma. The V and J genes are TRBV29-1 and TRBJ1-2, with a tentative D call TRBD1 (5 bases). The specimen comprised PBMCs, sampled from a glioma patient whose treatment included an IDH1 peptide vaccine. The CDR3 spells CSVAGTRTGYTF. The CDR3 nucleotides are TGCAGCGTTGCCGGGACCCGGACCGGCTACACCTTC.